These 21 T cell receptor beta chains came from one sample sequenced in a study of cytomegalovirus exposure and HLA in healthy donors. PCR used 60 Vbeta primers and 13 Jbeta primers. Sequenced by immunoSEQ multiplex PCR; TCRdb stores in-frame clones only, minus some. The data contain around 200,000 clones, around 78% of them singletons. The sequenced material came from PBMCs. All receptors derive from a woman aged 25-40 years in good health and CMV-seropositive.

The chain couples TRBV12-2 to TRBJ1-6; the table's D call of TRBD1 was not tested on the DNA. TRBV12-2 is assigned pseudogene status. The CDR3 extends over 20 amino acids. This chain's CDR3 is CASRLAPTGGASSYNSPLHF. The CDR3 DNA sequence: TGTGCAAGTCGCTTAGCACCGACAGGGGGCGCGAGCTCCTATAATTCACCCCTCCACTTT.

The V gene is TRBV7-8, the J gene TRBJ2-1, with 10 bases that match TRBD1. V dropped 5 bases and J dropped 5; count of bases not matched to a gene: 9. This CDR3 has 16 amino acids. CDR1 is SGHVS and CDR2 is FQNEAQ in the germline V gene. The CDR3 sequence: CASSTSTGGFHNEQFF. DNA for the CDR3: TGTGCCAGCAGCACTTCGACAGGGGGCTTCCACAATGAGCAGTTCTTC.

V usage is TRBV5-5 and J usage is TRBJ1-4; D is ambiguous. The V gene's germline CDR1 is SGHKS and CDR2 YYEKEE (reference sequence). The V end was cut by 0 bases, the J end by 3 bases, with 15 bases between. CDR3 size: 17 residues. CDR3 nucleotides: TGTGCCAGCAGCTTGGGGGCGGGGATTGGAGCTAATGAAAAACTGTTTTTT. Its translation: CASSLGAGIGANEKLFF.

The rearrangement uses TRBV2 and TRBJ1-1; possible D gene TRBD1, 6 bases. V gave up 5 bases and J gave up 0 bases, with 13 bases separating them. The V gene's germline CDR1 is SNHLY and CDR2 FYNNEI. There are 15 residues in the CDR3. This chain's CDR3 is CASSTNRAMNTEAFF. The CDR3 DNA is TGTGCCAGCAGTACTAACAGGGCAATGAACACTGAAGCTTTCTTT.

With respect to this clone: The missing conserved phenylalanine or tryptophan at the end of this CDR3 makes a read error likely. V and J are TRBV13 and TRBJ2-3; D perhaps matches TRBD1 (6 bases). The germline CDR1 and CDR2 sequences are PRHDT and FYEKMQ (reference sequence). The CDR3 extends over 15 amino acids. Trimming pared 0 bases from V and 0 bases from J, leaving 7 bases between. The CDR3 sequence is CASSLGGQSTDTQYL. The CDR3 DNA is TGTGCCAGCAGCTTAGGGGGACAAAGCACAGATACGCAGTATCTT.

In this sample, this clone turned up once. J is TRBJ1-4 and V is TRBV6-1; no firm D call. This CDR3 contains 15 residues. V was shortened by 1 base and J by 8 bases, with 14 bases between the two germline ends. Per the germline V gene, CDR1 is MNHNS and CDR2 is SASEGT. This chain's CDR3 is CASSEGVTGREKLFF. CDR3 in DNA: TGTGCCAGCAGTGAAGGGGTTACGGGTAGGGAAAAACTGTTTTTT.

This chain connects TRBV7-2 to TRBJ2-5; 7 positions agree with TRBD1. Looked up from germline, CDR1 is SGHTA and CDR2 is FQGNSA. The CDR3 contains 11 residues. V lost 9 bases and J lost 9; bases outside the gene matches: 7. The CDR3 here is CASSGRGPQYF. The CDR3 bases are TGTGCCAGTTCCGGAAGGGGGCCCCAGTACTTC.

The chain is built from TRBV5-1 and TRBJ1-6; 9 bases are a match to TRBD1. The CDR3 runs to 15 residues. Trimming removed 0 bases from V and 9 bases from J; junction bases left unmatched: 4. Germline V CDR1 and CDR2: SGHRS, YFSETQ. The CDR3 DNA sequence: TGCGCCAGCAGCTTGGATGGACAGGGGTTTTCACCCCTCCACTTT. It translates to CASSLDGQGFSPLHF.

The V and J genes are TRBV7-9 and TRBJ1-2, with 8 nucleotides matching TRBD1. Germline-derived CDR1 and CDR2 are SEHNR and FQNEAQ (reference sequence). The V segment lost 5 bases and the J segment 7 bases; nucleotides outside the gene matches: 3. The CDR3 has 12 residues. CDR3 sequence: CASSRTGGGYTF. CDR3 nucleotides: TGTGCCAGCAGCCGAACAGGGGGTGGCTACACCTTC.

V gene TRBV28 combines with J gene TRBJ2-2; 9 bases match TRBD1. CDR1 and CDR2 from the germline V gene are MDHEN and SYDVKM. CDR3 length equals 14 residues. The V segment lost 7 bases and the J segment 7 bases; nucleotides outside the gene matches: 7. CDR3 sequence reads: CASKTGGEIGELFF. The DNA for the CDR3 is TGTGCCAGCAAGACAGGGGGAGAGATCGGGGAGCTGTTTTTT.

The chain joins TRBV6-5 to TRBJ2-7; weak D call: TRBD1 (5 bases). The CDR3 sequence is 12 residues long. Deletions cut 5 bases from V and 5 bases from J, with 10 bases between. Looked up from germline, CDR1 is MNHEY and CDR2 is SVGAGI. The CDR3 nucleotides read TGTGCCAGCAGTCACGGACAAAACGAGCAGTACTTC. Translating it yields CASSHGQNEQYF.

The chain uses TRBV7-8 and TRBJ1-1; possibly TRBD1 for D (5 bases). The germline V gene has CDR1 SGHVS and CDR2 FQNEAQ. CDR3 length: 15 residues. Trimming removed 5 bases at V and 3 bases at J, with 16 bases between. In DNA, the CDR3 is TGTGCCAGCAGCCCCCCGGGGGTTCGGGACACTGAAGCTTTCTTT. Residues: CASSPPGVRDTEAFF.

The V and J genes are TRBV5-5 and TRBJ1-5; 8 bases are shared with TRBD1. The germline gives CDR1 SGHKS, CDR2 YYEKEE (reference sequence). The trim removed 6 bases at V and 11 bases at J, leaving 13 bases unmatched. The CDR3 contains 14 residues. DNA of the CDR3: TGTGCCAGCAACTTTGGACAGGGCGGTTTGTCCCAGCATTTT. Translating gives CASNFGQGGLSQHF.

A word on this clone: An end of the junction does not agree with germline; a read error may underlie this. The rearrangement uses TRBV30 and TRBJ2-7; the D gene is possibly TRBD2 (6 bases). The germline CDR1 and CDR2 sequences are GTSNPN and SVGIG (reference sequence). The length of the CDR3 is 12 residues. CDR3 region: CARSAGGYEQYF. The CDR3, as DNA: TGTGCCCGGAGTGCCGGGGGCTACGAGCAGTACTTC.

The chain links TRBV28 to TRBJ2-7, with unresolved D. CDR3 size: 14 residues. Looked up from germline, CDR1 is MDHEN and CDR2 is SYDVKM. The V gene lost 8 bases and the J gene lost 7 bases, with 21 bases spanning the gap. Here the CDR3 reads CASSTFPGSREQYF. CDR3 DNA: TGTGCCAGCTCGACTTTCCCCGGATCGAGGGAGCAGTACTTC.

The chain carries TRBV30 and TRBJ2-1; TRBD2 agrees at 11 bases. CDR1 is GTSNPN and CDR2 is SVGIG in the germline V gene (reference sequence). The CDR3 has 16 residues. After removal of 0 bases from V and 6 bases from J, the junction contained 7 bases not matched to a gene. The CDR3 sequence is CAWSVLAGDVSNEQFF. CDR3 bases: TGTGCCTGGAGTGTACTAGCGGGAGACGTCTCCAATGAGCAGTTCTTC.

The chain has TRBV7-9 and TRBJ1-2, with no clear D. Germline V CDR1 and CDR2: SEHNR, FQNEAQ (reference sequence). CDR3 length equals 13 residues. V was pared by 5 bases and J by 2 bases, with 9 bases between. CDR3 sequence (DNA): TGTGCCAGCAGCGCGGCCTCAAACTATGGCTACACCTTC. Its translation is CASSAASNYGYTF.

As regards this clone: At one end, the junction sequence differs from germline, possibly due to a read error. Written as DNA, the CDR3 is TGTTCCAGCAGCCCCGATCCGGTCTACGAGCAGTACTTC. Its protein is CSSSPDPVYEQYF. This chain connects TRBV7-9 to TRBJ2-7; D unclear. The CDR3 is made up of 13 amino acids. Germline loops: CDR1 SEHNR, CDR2 FQNEAQ (reference sequence).

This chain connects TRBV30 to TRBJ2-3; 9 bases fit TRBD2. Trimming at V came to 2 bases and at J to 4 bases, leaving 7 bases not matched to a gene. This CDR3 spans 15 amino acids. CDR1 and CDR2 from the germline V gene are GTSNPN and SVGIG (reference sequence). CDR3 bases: TGTGCCTGGAGTTATAGCGGGAGTAGGGCAGATACGCAGTATTTT. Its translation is CAWSYSGSRADTQYF.

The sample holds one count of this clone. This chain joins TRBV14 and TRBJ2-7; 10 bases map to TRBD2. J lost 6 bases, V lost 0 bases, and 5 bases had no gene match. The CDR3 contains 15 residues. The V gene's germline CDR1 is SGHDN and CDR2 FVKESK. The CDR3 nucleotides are TGTGCCAGCAGCCAAGAGCTAGCGGGGGAAACCGAGCAGTACTTC. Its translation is CASSQELAGETEQYF.

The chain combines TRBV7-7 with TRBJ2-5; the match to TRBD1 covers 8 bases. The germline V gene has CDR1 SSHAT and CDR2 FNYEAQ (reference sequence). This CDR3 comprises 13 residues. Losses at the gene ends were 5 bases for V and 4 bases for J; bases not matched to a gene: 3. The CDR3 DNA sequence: TGTGCCAGCAGCGCAGGGACAGGAGAGACCCAGTACTTC. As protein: CASSAGTGETQYF.